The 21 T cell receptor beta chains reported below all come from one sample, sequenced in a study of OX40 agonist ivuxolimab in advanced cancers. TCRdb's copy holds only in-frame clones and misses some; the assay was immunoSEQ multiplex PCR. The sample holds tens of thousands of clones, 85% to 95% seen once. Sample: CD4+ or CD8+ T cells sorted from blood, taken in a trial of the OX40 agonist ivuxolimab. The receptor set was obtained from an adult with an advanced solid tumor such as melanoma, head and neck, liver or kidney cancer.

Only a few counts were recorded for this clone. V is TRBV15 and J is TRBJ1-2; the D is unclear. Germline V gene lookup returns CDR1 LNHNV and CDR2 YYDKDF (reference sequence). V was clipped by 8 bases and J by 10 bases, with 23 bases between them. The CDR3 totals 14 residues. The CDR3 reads CATQPVPGVEDYTF. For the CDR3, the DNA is TGTGCCACCCAGCCCGTTCCCGGGGTGGAGGACTACACCTTC.

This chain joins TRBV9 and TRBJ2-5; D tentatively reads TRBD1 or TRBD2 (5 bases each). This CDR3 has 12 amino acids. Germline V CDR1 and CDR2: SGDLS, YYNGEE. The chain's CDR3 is CDYGDALETQYF. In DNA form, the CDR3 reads TGTGACTATGGGGACGCGCTGGAGACCCAGTACTTC.

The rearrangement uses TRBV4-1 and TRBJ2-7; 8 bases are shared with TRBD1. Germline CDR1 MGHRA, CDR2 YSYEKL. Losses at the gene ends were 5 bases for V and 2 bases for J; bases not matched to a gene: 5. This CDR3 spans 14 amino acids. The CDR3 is CASSYQDRAYEQYF. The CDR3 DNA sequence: TGCGCCAGCAGCTACCAGGACAGGGCCTACGAGCAGTACTTC.

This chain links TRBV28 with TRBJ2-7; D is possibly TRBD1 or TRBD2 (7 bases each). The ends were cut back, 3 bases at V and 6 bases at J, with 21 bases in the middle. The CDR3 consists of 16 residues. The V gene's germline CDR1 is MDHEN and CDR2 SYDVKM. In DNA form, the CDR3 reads TGTGCCAGCAGTTTCCCCAGCCGGGGAGGGGGCTCCGAGCAGTACTTC. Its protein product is CASSFPSRGGGSEQYF. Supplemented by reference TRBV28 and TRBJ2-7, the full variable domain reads DVKVTQSSRYLVKRTGEKVFLECVQDMDHENMFWYRQDPGLGLRLIYFSYDVKMKEKGDIPEGYSVSREKKERFSLILESASTNQTSMYLCASSFPSRGGGSEQYFGPGTRLTVT.

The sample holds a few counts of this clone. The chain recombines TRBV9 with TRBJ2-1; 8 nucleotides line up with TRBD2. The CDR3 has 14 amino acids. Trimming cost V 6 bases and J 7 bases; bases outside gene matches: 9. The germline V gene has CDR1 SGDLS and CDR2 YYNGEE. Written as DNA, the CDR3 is TGTGCCAGCACCCCGGGAGGGGATTGGAATGAGCAGTTCTTC. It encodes CASTPGGDWNEQFF.

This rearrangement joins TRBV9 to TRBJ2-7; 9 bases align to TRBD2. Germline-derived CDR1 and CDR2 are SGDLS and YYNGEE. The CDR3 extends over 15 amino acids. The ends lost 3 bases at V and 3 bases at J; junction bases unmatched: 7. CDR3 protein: CASSADGTSLYEQYF. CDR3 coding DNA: TGTGCCAGCAGCGCCGACGGGACTAGCCTCTACGAGCAGTACTTC.

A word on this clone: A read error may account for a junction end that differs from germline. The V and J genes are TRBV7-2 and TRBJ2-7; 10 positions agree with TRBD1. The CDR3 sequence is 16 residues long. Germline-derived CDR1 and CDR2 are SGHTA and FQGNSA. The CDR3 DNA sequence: TGTGCCAGCAGCTTAGCATCGACAGGGGGCAAATACGGGCAGTACTTC. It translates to CASSLASTGGKYGQYF.

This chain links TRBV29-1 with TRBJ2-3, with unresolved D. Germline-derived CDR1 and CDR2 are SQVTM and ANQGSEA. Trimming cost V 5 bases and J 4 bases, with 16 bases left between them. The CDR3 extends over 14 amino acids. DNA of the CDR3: TGCAGCGTTCGCGTAAATGGAAGGGCAGATACGCAGTATTTT. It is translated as CSVRVNGRADTQYF.

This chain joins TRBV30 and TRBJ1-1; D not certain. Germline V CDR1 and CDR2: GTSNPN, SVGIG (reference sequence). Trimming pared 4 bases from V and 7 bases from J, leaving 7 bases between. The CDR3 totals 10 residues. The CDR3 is CAWKDGEAFF. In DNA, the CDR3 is TGTGCCTGGAAGGACGGTGAAGCTTTCTTT.

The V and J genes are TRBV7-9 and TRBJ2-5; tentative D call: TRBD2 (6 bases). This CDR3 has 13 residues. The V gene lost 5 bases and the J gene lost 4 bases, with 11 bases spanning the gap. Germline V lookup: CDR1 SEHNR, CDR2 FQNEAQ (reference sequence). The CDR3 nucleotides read TGTGCCAGCAGCCTGGTGGGAGGAGAGACCCAGTACTTC. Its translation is CASSLVGGETQYF.

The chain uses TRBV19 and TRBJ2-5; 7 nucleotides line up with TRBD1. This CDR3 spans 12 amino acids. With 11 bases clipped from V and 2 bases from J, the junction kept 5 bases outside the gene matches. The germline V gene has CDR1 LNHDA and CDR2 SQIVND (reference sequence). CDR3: CAVGQTQETQYF. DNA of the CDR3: TGTGCCGTGGGACAGACACAAGAGACCCAGTACTTC.

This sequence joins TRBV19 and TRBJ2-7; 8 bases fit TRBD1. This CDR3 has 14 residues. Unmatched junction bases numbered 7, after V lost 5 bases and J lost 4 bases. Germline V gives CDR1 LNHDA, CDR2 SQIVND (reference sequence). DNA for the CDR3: TGTGCCAGTAGTCCCGGGACAGGATCTTACGAGCAGTACTTC. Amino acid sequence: CASSPGTGSYEQYF. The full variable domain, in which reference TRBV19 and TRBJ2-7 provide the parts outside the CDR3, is DGGITQSPKYLFRKEGQNVTLSCEQNLNHDAMYWYRQDPGQGLRLIYYSQIVNDFQKGDIAEGYSVSREKKESFPLTVTSAQKNPTAFYLCASSPGTGSYEQYFGPGTRLTVT.

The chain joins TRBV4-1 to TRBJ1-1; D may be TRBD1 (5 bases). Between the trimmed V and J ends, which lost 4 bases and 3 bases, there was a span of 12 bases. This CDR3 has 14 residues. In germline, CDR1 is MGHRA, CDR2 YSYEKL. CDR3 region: CASSLGVADTEAFF. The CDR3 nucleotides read TGCGCCAGCAGCCTAGGGGTGGCGGACACTGAAGCTTTCTTT.

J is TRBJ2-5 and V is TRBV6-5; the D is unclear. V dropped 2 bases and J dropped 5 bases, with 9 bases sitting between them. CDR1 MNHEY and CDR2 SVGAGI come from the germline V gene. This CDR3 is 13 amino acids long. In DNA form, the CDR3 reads TGTGCCAGCAGTTACGGGTTAGGGGAGACCCAGTACTTC. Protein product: CASSYGLGETQYF.

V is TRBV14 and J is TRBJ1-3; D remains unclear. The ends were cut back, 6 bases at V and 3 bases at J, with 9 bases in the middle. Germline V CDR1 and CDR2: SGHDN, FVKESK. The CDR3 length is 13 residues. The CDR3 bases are TGTGCCAGCAGTGGGGATCTTGGAAACACCATATATTTT. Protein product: CASSGDLGNTIYF.

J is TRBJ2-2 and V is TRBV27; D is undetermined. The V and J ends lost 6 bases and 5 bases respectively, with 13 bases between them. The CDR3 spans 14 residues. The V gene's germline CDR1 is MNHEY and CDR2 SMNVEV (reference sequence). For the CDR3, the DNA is TGTGCCAGCAGCCCCCCGGCGGATACCGGGGAGCTGTTTTTT. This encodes CASSPPADTGELFF.

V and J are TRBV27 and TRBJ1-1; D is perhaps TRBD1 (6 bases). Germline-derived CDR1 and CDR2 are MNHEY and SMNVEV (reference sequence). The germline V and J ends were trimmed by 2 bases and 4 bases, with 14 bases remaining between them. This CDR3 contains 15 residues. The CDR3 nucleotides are TGTGCCAGCAGTTTAATGTCAGGGGTCGCCACTGAAGCTTTCTTT. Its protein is CASSLMSGVATEAFF.

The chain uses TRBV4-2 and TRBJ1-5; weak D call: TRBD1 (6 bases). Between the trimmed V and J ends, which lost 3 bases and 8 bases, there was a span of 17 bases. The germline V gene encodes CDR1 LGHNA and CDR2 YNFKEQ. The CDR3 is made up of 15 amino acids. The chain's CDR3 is CASSHSLGGLEPQHF. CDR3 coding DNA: TGTGCCAGCAGCCATTCTCTGGGGGGGCTGGAGCCCCAGCATTTT.

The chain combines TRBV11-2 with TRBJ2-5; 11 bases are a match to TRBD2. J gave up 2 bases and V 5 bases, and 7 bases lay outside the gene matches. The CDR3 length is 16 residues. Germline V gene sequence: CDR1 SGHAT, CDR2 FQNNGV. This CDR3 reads CASSHPTSGAQETQYF. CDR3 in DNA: TGTGCCAGCAGCCACCCGACTAGCGGGGCTCAAGAGACCCAGTACTTC.

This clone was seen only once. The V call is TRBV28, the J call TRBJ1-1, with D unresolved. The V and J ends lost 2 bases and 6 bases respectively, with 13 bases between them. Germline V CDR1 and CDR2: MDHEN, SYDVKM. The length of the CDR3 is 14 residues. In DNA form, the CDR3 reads TGTGCCAGCAGTTTAACAAAGGGAAGCGCTGAAGCTTTCTTT. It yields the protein CASSLTKGSAEAFF.

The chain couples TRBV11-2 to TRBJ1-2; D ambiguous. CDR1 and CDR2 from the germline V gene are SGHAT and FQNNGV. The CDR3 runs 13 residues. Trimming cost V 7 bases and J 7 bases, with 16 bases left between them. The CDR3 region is CASNFERVSGYTF. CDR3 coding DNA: TGTGCCAGCAATTTTGAGAGGGTGAGTGGCTACACCTTC.